This TCR beta chain was profiled in a study of CD8+ T cells in alopecia areata. Study-level information: The drug, tofacitinib, lasted 6 to 18 months, followed by 6 months off drug. Treated patients' severity was scored by percentage of affected scalp area. Points from the study as a whole: Lesional scalp, notably in alopecia totalis/universalis, had clonality above that of normal scalp.

Sequencing templates came from extracted RNA that was reverse transcribed into cDNA. Here immunoSEQ multiplex PCR was the method, and the copy in TCRdb shows in-frame clones only, minus some. Here the sample spans a few hundred thousand clones, over 45% being singletons. Treatment described: oral pan-JAK inhibitor, 5-10 mg twice daily. Alopecia areata patients provided lesional scalp punch biopsies and peripheral blood, both collected for the study. With respect to this clone: Its matching antigen is unknown.

Sequencing used CD4+ T cells sorted from blood, obtained at week 52, from a patient treated with tofacitinib. The TCR originated in a human donor with alopecia areata.

The CDR3 loop is CASSQEEGAAGELFF. CDR3 coding DNA: TGCGCCAGCAGCCAAGAAGAGGGGGCCGCAGGGGAGCTGTTTTTT. This chain uses TRBV4-1 with TRBJ2-2, with 7 positions matching TRBD1. V trimming: 0 bases; J trimming: 8 bases; junction bases outside the gene matches: 6. The CDR3 sequence is 15 residues long. The germline gives CDR1 MGHRA, CDR2 YSYEKL.